The clone carrying this TCR beta chain has a handful of counts. Its antigen is unknown. This sample stems from a study of identical twins. Study findings and constraints: Zero-insertion analyses could be partly confounded by invariant MAIT and iNKT cells.

This CDR3 is 15 amino acids long. Trimming took 6 bases from V and 12 from J, leaving 24 bases between them. Per the germline V gene, CDR1 is MGHDK and CDR2 is SYGVNS. TCRdb reprocessed the 5' RACE reads with MiXCR, giving one entry per CDR3 protein. The repertoire holds 400,000 to 500,000 distinct CDR3 sequences, around a sixth seen once, with around 12% in the top ten. This TCR came from a man in his fifties in good health. The chain links TRBV25-1 to TRBJ2-1, with D possibly matching TRBD2 (7 bases). The sample consisted of naive T cells sorted from blood. The CDR3 sequence is CASSSTAGLGGGQFF. CDR3 DNA: TGTGCCAGCAGCTCTACGGCAGGGTTGGGAGGGGGGCAGTTCTTC. Together with reference TRBV25-1 and TRBJ2-1, the CDR3 gives the full variable domain: EADIYQTPRYLVIGTGKKITLECSQTMGHDKMYWYQQDPGMELHLIHYSYGVNSTEKGDLSSESTVSRIRTEHFPLTLESARPSHTSQYLCASSSTAGLGGGQFFGPGTRLTVL.